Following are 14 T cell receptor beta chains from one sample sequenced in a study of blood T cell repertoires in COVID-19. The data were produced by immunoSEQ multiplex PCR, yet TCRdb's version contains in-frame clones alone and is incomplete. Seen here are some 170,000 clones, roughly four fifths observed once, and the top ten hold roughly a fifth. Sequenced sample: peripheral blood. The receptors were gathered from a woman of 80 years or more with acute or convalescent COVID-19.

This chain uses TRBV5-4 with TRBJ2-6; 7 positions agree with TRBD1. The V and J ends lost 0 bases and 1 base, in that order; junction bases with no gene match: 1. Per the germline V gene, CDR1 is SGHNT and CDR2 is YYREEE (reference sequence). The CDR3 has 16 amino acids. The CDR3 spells CASSLDRGSGANVLTF. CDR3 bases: TGTGCCAGCAGCTTGGACAGGGGATCTGGGGCCAACGTCCTGACTTTC.

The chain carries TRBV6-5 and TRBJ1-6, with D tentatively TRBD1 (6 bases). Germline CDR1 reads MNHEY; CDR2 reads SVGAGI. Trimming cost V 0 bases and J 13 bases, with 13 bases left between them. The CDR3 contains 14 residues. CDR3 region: CASSYSKGGIPLHF. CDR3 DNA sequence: TGTGCCAGCAGTTACTCGAAGGGGGGGATCCCCCTCCACTTT.

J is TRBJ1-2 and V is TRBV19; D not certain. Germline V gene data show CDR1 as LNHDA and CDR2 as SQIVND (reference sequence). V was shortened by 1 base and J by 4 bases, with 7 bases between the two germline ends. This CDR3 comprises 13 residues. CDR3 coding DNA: TGTGCCAGTAGTATAGTTGGGCCCTATGGCTACACCTTC. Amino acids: CASSIVGPYGYTF.

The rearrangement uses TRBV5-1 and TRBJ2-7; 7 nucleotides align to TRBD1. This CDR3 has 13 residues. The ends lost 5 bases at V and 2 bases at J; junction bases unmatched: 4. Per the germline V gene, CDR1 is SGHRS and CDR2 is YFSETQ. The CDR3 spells CASRWDSTYEQYF. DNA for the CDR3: TGCGCCAGCAGGTGGGACAGCACCTACGAGCAGTACTTC.

In DNA, the CDR3 is TGTGCCAGCTCACCCTCCTGGGGGCCCGAAGCTTTCTTT. Translated: CASSPSWGPEAFF. The chain recombines TRBV18 with TRBJ1-1, with D perhaps matching TRBD1 (6 bases). The V and J ends lost 3 bases and 8 bases respectively, with 13 bases between them. From germline, CDR1 is KGHSH and CDR2 LQKENI. The CDR3 totals 13 residues.

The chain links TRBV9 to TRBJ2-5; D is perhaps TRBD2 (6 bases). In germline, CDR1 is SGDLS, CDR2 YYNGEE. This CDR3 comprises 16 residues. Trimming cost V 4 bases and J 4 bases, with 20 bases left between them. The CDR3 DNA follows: TGTGCCAGCAGCCCATGGGGTAGCGGTGGGGGAGAGACCCAGTACTTC. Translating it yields CASSPWGSGGGETQYF.

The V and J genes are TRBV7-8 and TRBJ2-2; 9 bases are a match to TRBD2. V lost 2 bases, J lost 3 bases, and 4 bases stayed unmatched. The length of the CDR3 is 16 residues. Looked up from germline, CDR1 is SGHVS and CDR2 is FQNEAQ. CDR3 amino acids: CASSLKRGEYTGELFF. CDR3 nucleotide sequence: TGTGCCAGCAGCTTAAAGCGGGGGGAATACACCGGGGAGCTGTTTTTT. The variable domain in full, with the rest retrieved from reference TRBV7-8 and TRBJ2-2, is GAGVSQSPRYKVAKRGQDVALRCDPISGHVSLFWYQQALGQGPEFLTYFQNEAQLDKSGLPSDRFFAERPEGSVSTLKIQRTQQEDSAVYLCASSLKRGEYTGELFFGEGSRLTVL.

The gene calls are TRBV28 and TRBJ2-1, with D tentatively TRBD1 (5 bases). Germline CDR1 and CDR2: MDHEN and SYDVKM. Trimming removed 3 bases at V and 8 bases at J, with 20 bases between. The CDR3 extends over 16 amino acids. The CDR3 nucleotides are TGTGCCAGCAGTTTCCCAACCTCGGACACGTTTTATGAGCAGTTCTTC. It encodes CASSFPTSDTFYEQFF.

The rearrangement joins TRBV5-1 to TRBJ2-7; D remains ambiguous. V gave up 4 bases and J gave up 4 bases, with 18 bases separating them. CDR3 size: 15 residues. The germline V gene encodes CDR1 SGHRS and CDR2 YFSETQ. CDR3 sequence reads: CASSTSVSRPYEQYF. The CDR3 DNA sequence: TGCGCCAGCAGCACCTCGGTGTCGAGGCCTTACGAGCAGTACTTC.

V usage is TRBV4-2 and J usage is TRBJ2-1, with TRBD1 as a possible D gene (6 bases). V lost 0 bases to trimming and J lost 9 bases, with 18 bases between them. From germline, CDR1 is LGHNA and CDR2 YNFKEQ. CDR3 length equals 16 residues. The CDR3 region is CASSQERPTGSGEQFF. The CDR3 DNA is TGTGCCAGCAGCCAAGAACGACCTACAGGGAGCGGTGAGCAGTTCTTC.

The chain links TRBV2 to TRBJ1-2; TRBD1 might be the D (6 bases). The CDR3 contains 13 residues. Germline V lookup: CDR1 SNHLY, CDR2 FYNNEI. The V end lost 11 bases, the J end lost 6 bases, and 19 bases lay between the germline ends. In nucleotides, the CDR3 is TGTGCCGCCGCCGGAAGGACAGCTGATGGCTACACCTTC. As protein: CAAAGRTADGYTF.

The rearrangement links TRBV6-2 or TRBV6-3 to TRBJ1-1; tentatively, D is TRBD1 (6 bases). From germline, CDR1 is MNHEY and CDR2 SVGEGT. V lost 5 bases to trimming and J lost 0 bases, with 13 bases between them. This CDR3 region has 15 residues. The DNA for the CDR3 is TGTGCCAGCAGTCCGTCGACAGGAGTGAACACTGAAGCTTTCTTT. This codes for CASSPSTGVNTEAFF.

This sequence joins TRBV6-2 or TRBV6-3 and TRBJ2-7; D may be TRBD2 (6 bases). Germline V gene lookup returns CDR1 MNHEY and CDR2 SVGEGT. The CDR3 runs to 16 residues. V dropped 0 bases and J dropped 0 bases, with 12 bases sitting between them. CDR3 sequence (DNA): TGTGCCAGCAGTTACTCACGTCGGGGGAGCTCCTACGAGCAGTACTTC. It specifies CASSYSRRGSSYEQYF.

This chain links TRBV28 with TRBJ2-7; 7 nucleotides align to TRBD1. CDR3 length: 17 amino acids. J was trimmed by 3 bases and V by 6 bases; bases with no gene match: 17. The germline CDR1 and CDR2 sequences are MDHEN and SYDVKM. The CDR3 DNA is TGTGCCAGCAGCCTCCTTGTGCGACAGGGCACAGGCTACGAGCAGTACTTC. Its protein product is CASSLLVRQGTGYEQYF.